This T cell receptor (beta chain) was observed in a study of early T cells in non-severe SARS-CoV-2 infection. This clonotype showed up just a few times. TCRdb reanalysed the 5' RACE reads using MiXCR and keeps one entry per CDR3 protein. Of just under 65,000 distinct CDR3 sequences listed, around 11% were seen once; the top ten hold about 2.8%. CDR3 size: 14 residues. Germline V CDR1 and CDR2: MNHEY, SVGEGT. The V end was cut by 0 bases, the J end by 6 bases, with 12 bases between. This clonotype originated in an adult who was a healthcare worker with PCR-confirmed SARS-CoV-2 infection or an uninfected control (not recorded which). Specimen: whole blood, collected at baseline. The chain recombines TRBV6-2 or TRBV6-3 with TRBJ2-7, with no clear D. CDR3 bases: TGTGCCAGCAGTTACTCGAGACCGGCCTCCGAGCAGTACTTC. It is translated as CASSYSRPASEQYF.